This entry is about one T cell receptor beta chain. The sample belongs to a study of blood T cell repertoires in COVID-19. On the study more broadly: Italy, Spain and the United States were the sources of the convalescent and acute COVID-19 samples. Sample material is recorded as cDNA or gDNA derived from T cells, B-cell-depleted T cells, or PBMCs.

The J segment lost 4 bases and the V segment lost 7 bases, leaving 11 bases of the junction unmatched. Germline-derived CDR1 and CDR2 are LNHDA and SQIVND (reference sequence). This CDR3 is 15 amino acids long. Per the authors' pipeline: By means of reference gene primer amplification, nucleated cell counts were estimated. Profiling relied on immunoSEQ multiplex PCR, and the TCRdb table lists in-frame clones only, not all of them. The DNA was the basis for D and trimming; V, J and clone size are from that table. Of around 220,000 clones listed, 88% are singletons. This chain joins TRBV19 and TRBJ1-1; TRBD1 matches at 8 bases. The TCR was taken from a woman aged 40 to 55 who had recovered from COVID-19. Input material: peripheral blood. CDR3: CASTGITGGRTEAFF. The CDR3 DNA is TGTGCCAGTACGGGGATAACAGGGGGACGCACTGAAGCTTTCTTT.